The rows below give T cell receptor beta chains drawn from one sample of a study of OX40 agonist ivuxolimab in advanced cancers. Here immunoSEQ multiplex PCR was the method, and the copy in TCRdb shows in-frame clones only, minus some. The sample shows over 25,000 clones, 82% of them seen only once. Source: CD4+ or CD8+ T cells sorted from blood, taken in a trial of the OX40 agonist ivuxolimab. All receptors derive from an adult with an advanced solid tumor such as melanoma, head and neck, liver or kidney cancer. The CDR3 runs from the conserved cysteine through the conserved F or W. A D gene is named only where the DNA matches it firmly. Where a row states a size, it is once, few, many or the class of an expanded clone; other rows omit it.

abundance: -; j_gene: TRBJ1-1; v_gene: TRBV13; len: 14; d_gene: TRBD1; CDR3nt: TGTGCCAGCAGCCTCACAGGGGGGGACACTGAAGCTTTCTTT; CDR3aa: CASSLTGGDTEAFF
abundance: -; j_gene: TRBJ2-3; v_gene: TRBV7-9; len: 15; d_gene: -; CDR3nt: TGTGCCAGCAGCTTACCGTTAGCGGGCACAGATACGCAGTATTTT; CDR3aa: CASSLPLAGTDTQYF
abundance: few; j_gene: TRBJ2-7; v_gene: TRBV27; len: 14; d_gene: TRBD1; CDR3nt: TGTGCCAGCAGTTCGACAGGGTTAAGCTACGAGCAGTACTTC; CDR3aa: CASSSTGLSYEQYF
abundance: -; j_gene: TRBJ1-1; v_gene: TRBV27; len: 13; d_gene: -; CDR3nt: TGTGCCAGCAGTTTATCCCGGGGGACTGAAGCTTTCTTT; CDR3aa: CASSLSRGTEAFF
abundance: -; j_gene: TRBJ2-3; v_gene: TRBV14; len: 16; d_gene: TRBD1; CDR3nt: TGTGCCAGCAGCCAGTTGGACAGGGACCTCACAGATACGCAGTATTTT; CDR3aa: CASSQLDRDLTDTQYF
abundance: few; j_gene: TRBJ1-2; v_gene: TRBV4-1; len: 14; d_gene: -; CDR3nt: TGCGCCAGCAGCCAAGGACAGCTTCATTTGGGCTACACCTTC; CDR3aa: CASSQGQLHLGYTF
abundance: -; j_gene: TRBJ1-5; v_gene: TRBV19; len: 14; d_gene: -; CDR3nt: TGTGCCAGTAGTATAGGCAGGGTCAATCAGCCCCAGCATTTT; CDR3aa: CASSIGRVNQPQHF
abundance: -; j_gene: TRBJ2-5; v_gene: TRBV6-1; len: 17; d_gene: -; CDR3nt: TGTGCCAGCAGTGAAGGGGTCAGGGGTTGGGGCCAAGAGACCCAGTACTTC; CDR3aa: CASSEGVRGWGQETQYF
abundance: -; j_gene: TRBJ2-7; v_gene: TRBV7-8; len: 15; d_gene: -; CDR3nt: TGTGCCAGCAGCTTAGGAACGGGAACTCCCTTCGAGCAGTACTTC; CDR3aa: CASSLGTGTPFEQYF
abundance: -; j_gene: TRBJ2-5; v_gene: TRBV19; len: 11; d_gene: TRBD2; CDR3nt: TGTGCCAGTAGCGGGGGGGAGACCCAGTACTTC; CDR3aa: CASSGGETQYF
abundance: few; j_gene: TRBJ1-2; v_gene: TRBV7-9; len: 14; d_gene: TRBD1; CDR3nt: TGTGCCAGCAGCCCCATAGGTAGGGGGCCTGGCTACACCTTC; CDR3aa: CASSPIGRGPGYTF
abundance: -; j_gene: TRBJ2-1; v_gene: TRBV5-6; len: 15; d_gene: TRBD2; CDR3nt: TGTGCCAGCACCCTATTCGGGAGGGTGATTCGTGAGCAGTTCTTC; CDR3aa: CASTLFGRVIREQFF
abundance: few; j_gene: TRBJ2-7; v_gene: TRBV6-5; len: 15; d_gene: -; CDR3nt: TGTGCCAGCAGTGCACTAGCAGGAGCAGCCTACGAGCAGTACTTC; CDR3aa: CASSALAGAAYEQYF
abundance: -; j_gene: TRBJ1-4; v_gene: TRBV4-2; len: 15; d_gene: TRBD1; CDR3nt: TGTGCCAGCAGCCCCGGGACAGGGGCGGGGGAAAAACTGTTTTTT; CDR3aa: CASSPGTGAGEKLFF
abundance: few; j_gene: TRBJ1-1; v_gene: TRBV4-2; len: 14; d_gene: -; CDR3nt: TGTGCCAGCAGCCAGGGACGGGGGAACACTGAAGCTTTCTTT; CDR3aa: CASSQGRGNTEAFF
abundance: -; j_gene: TRBJ2-7; v_gene: TRBV7-9; len: 11; d_gene: -; CDR3nt: TGTGCCAGCAGCTTTGGGAACGAGCAGTACTTC; CDR3aa: CASSFGNEQYF
abundance: -; j_gene: TRBJ2-7; v_gene: TRBV21-1; len: 18; d_gene: -; CDR3nt: TGTGCCAGCAGCAAACGGCCCGCGGACAGGGGGAGCTCCTACGAGCAGTACTTC; CDR3aa: CASSKRPADRGSSYEQYF
abundance: once; j_gene: TRBJ2-1; v_gene: TRBV6-5; len: 13; d_gene: -; CDR3nt: TGTGCCAGCACCGGGGTTCAGGGGTCGGAGCAGTTCTTC; CDR3aa: CASTGVQGSEQFF
abundance: -; j_gene: TRBJ2-1; v_gene: TRBV4-1; len: 14; d_gene: -; CDR3nt: TGCGCCAGCAGCCAAGATGGGCGAGGCGATGAGCAGTTCTTC; CDR3aa: CASSQDGRGDEQFF
abundance: -; j_gene: TRBJ1-2; v_gene: TRBV4-1; len: 14; d_gene: -; CDR3nt: TGCGCCAGCAGCCAAGATGAAGGGACACCAGTCTACACCTTC; CDR3aa: CASSQDEGTPVYTF
abundance: few; j_gene: TRBJ2-3; v_gene: TRBV6-4; len: 13; d_gene: -; CDR3nt: TGTGCCAGCAGTAGCGGGAGCACAGATACGCAGTATTTT; CDR3aa: CASSSGSTDTQYF
abundance: -; j_gene: TRBJ2-7; v_gene: TRBV9; len: 16; d_gene: TRBD2; CDR3nt: TGTGCCAGCAGCGACGATGGGACTAGCTTGTCCTACGAGCAGTACTTC; CDR3aa: CASSDDGTSLSYEQYF
abundance: -; j_gene: TRBJ2-3; v_gene: TRBV5-1; len: 13; d_gene: -; CDR3nt: TGCGCCAGCGGAGGCCCTGGGGGAGATACGCAGTATTTT; CDR3aa: CASGGPGGDTQYF
abundance: -; j_gene: TRBJ2-7; v_gene: TRBV5-5; len: 13; d_gene: -; CDR3nt: TGTGCCAGCAGCTTGGGGTCTTACTACGAGCAGTACTTC; CDR3aa: CASSLGSYYEQYF
abundance: -; j_gene: TRBJ2-2; v_gene: TRBV2; len: 16; d_gene: -; CDR3nt: TGTGCCAGCAGTGGGGATTGGGACACTAACACCGGGGAGCTGTTTTTT; CDR3aa: CASSGDWDTNTGELFF
abundance: -; j_gene: TRBJ1-4; v_gene: TRBV4-1; len: 15; d_gene: TRBD1; CDR3nt: TGCACCAGCAGCCAAGTGGGACAGGGGCATGAAAAACTGTTTTTT; CDR3aa: CTSSQVGQGHEKLFF
abundance: once; j_gene: TRBJ1-2; v_gene: TRBV4-1; len: 15; d_gene: -; CDR3nt: TGCGCCAGCAGCCAAGGAATCTCCCCGGACTATGGCTACACCTTC; CDR3aa: CASSQGISPDYGYTF
abundance: -; j_gene: TRBJ1-1; v_gene: TRBV11-2; len: 14; d_gene: -; CDR3nt: TGTGCCAGCAGCTTAGAAGTGGGGGGCACTGAAGCTTTCTTT; CDR3aa: CASSLEVGGTEAFF
abundance: once; j_gene: TRBJ2-5; v_gene: TRBV15; len: 15; d_gene: -; CDR3nt: TGTGCCACCAGCAGAGATTTAAGGAGTAACGGGACCCAGTACTTC; CDR3aa: CATSRDLRSNGTQYF
abundance: -; j_gene: TRBJ2-1; v_gene: TRBV4-1; len: 17; d_gene: -; CDR3nt: TGCGCCAGCAGCCAAGATTCCGGCATAAGCTCCTACAATGAGCAGTTCTTC; CDR3aa: CASSQDSGISSYNEQFF
abundance: -; j_gene: TRBJ2-1; v_gene: TRBV5-6; len: 16; d_gene: TRBD2; CDR3nt: TGTGCCAGCAGCTTCACTAGCGGCTCCTCCTACAATGAGCAGTTCTTC; CDR3aa: CASSFTSGSSYNEQFF
abundance: -; j_gene: TRBJ1-1; v_gene: TRBV7-2; len: 15; d_gene: -; CDR3nt: TGTGCCAGCAGCCGGGTCGGGGGTCTGAACACTGAAGCTTTCTTT; CDR3aa: CASSRVGGLNTEAFF
abundance: once; j_gene: TRBJ2-7; v_gene: TRBV2; len: 19; d_gene: TRBD2; CDR3nt: TGTGCCAGCAGTGACGAGGACAGCAGGACTAGCGGGAGCACAGGGGAGCAGTACTTC; CDR3aa: CASSDEDSRTSGSTGEQYF
abundance: -; j_gene: TRBJ2-5; v_gene: TRBV29-1; len: 14; d_gene: TRBD2; CDR3nt: TGCAGCGTTGAAGTTCTAGCGGGCCAAGAGACCCAGTACTTC; CDR3aa: CSVEVLAGQETQYF
abundance: -; j_gene: TRBJ2-4; v_gene: TRBV15; len: 16; d_gene: -; CDR3nt: TGTGCCACCAGCAGCATCGAGGGGCTAGCCAAAAACATTCAGTACTTC; CDR3aa: CATSSIEGLAKNIQYF
abundance: -; j_gene: TRBJ2-7; v_gene: TRBV5-6; len: 13; d_gene: -; CDR3nt: TGTGCCAGCAGCTTGAGTATCAGCTACGAGCAGTACTTC; CDR3aa: CASSLSISYEQYF
abundance: -; j_gene: TRBJ2-3; v_gene: TRBV28; len: 15; d_gene: -; CDR3nt: TGTGCCAGCAGCCCGGGACCGTCTAGCACAGATACGCAGTATTTT; CDR3aa: CASSPGPSSTDTQYF
abundance: -; j_gene: TRBJ2-3; v_gene: TRBV30; len: 19; d_gene: TRBD2; CDR3nt: TGTGCCTGGAGTGTAATCATGGGACTAGCGGGGGCTAGCACAGATACGCAGTATTTT; CDR3aa: CAWSVIMGLAGASTDTQYF
abundance: few; j_gene: TRBJ2-7; v_gene: TRBV18; len: 14; d_gene: TRBD2; CDR3nt: TGTGCCAGCTCCCCGGGGAGGGGATTTTTCGAGCAGTACTTC; CDR3aa: CASSPGRGFFEQYF
abundance: -; j_gene: TRBJ1-2; v_gene: TRBV5-1; len: 18; d_gene: -; CDR3nt: TGCGCCAGCAGCCTTCCCCGGCCGGGGGCGTCGGGTAACTATGGCTACACCTTC; CDR3aa: CASSLPRPGASGNYGYTF